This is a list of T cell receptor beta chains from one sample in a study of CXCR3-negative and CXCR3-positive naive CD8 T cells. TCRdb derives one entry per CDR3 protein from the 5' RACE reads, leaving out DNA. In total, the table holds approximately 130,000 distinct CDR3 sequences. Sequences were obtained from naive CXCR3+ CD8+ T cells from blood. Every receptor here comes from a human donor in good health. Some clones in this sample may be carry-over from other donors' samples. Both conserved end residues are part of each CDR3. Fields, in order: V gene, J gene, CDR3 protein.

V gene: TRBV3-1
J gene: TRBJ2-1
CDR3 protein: CASSQVDRGLNEQFF

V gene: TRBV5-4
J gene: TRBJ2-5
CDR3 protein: CASSFSTLDRKETQYF

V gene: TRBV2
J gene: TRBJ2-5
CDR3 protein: CASSERTRWETQYF

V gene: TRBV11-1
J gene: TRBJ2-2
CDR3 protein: CASSYWESGELFF

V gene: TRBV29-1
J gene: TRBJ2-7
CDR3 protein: CSVTQGAYEQYF

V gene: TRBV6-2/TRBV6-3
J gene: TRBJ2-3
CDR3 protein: CASSYPNPGQGAIGDTQYF

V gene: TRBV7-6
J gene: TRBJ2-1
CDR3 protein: CASRTGVEQFF

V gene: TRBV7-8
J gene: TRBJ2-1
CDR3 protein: CASSSEIPAYNEQFF

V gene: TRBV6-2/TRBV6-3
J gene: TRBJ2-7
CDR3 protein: CASSYGGTGSYEQYF

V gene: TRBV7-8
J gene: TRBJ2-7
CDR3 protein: CASSLVGSAYEQYF

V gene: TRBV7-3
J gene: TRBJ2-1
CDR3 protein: CASSFSGKFDNEQFF

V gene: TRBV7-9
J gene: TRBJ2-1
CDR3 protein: CASSLGIPLYNEQFF

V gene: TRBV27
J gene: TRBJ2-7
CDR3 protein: CASSLALRYEQYF

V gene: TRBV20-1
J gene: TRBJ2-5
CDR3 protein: CSARDRRLAGGQETQYF

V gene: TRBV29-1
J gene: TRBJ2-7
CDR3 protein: CSVATGEGYEQYF

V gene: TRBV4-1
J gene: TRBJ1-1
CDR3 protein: CASSPWEGSNTEAFF

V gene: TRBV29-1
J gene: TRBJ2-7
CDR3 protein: CSVRDLEEQYF

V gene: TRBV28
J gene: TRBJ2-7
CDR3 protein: CASSSSSEQYF

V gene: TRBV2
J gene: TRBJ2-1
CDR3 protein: CASSEALRERGFF

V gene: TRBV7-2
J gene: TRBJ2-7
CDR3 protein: CASSLGGYVDEQYF

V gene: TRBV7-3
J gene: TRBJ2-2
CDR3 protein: CASSLSDGNTGELFF

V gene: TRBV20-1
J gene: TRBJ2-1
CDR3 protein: CSARFAGTPNEQFF

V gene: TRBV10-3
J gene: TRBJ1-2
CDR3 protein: CAISGPESYGYTF

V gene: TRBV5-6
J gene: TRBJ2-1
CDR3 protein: CASSGNGEPSYNEQFF